This entry lists 18 T cell receptor beta chains sequenced from one sample in a study of blood T cell repertoires in COVID-19. Clones were sequenced by immunoSEQ multiplex PCR, and TCRdb holds only the in-frame ones, with some missing. Here the sample spans some 150,000 clones, 80% to 90% being singletons. Sequenced material: peripheral blood. These receptors were taken from a man aged 65 to 85 with acute or convalescent COVID-19.

V gene TRBV5-1 combines with J gene TRBJ1-4; TRBD1 matches at 9 bases. The CDR3 extends over 16 amino acids. Germline lookup yields CDR1 SGHRS and CDR2 YFSETQ. V lost 2 bases to trimming and J lost 6 bases; unmatched junction nucleotides: 8. As DNA, the CDR3 is TGCGCCAGCAGCTTAAACACAGGGGGCTGGGATGAAAAACTGTTTTTT. Protein sequence: CASSLNTGGWDEKLFF.

To note about this clone: Mismatch with germline at one junction end may stem from a read error. The chain combines TRBV11-1 with TRBJ2-7; 9 bases align to TRBD2. Germline values: CDR1 SGHAT, CDR2 FQDESV (reference sequence). CDR3 size: 14 residues. The CDR3 coding sequence is TGTGCCAGCAGCTTAGGGACTAGCGACTACGGGCAGTACTTC. Translation: CASSLGTSDYGQYF.

The table lists this clone with a count of one. This chain joins TRBV12-3 or TRBV12-4 and TRBJ2-1; 9 nucleotides match TRBD1. J gave up 9 bases and V 7 bases, and 7 bases lay outside the gene matches. CDR3 size: 13 residues. In nucleotides, the CDR3 is TGTGCCAGCAACCTTGACAGGGGGACTGAGCAGTTCTTC. This sequence encodes CASNLDRGTEQFF.

The table lists this clone with a count of one. This rearrangement joins TRBV18 to TRBJ2-7, with a tentative D call TRBD1 (5 bases). Trimming left V 3 bases short and J 3 bases short, with 9 bases between. This CDR3 contains 13 residues. The germline gives CDR1 KGHSH, CDR2 LQKENI. The CDR3 DNA follows: TGTGCCAGCTCACCGACACAGGACTACGAGCAGTACTTC. Its protein product is CASSPTQDYEQYF.

This chain links TRBV7-2 with TRBJ2-3; 8 positions match TRBD2. Germline V gives CDR1 SGHTA, CDR2 FQGNSA. Losses at the gene ends were 5 bases for V and 3 bases for J; bases not matched to a gene: 10. The length of the CDR3 is 16 residues. CDR3 DNA sequence: TGTGCCAGCAGCCCTATAAGCGGGAGAATAACAGATACGCAGTATTTT. Translation: CASSPISGRITDTQYF. Full variable domain (missing parts from reference TRBV7-2 and TRBJ2-3): GAGVSQSPSNKVTEKGKDVELRCDPISGHTALYWYRQSLGQGLEFLIYFQGNSAPDKSGLPSDRFSAERTGGSVSTLTIQRTQQEDSAVYLCASSPISGRITDTQYFGPGTRLTVL.

This clone was observed a few times. This sample includes further DNA sequences coding for the same CDR3. The V gene is TRBV5-1, the J gene TRBJ2-7; maybe TRBD1 (6 bases). The V gene's germline CDR1 is SGHRS and CDR2 YFSETQ. Between the trimmed V and J ends, which lost 1 base and 1 base, there was a span of 9 bases. The CDR3 extends over 14 amino acids. CDR3 DNA: TGCGCCAGCAGCTTGACAGGGTCGTCCTACGAGCAGTACTTC. Its translation is CASSLTGSSYEQYF.

This clone was found once. The chain joins TRBV7-3 to TRBJ2-5, with TRBD1 as a possible D gene (5 bases). There are 15 residues in the CDR3. With 1 base removed from V and 5 bases from J, the gap between germline ends came to 14 bases. Germline CDR1 SGHTA, CDR2 FQGTGA. CDR3 sequence reads: CASSLRGTGEETQYF. CDR3 sequence (DNA): TGTGCCAGCAGCTTAAGGGGCACAGGCGAGGAGACCCAGTACTTC.

This rearrangement joins TRBV7-9 to TRBJ2-1; 10 positions match TRBD2. This CDR3 has 18 amino acids. Germline CDR1 SEHNR, CDR2 FQNEAQ (reference sequence). After removal of 0 bases from V and 3 bases from J, the junction contained 8 bases not matched to a gene. Here the CDR3 reads CASSLARELAGLYNEQFF. CDR3 DNA sequence: TGTGCCAGCAGCTTAGCGCGAGAACTAGCGGGACTCTACAATGAGCAGTTCTTC.

The chain has TRBV24-1 and TRBJ2-3; 10 bases are a match to TRBD1. There are 17 residues in the CDR3. The germline V gene encodes CDR1 KGHDR and CDR2 SFDVKD. Germline trimming cut 0 bases from V and 5 bases from J; bases unmatched to any gene: 7. The CDR3 DNA reads TGTGCCACCAGTGATTTGGGGACAGGGGAGGTAAGAGATACGCAGTATTTT. This codes for CATSDLGTGEVRDTQYF.

This chain links TRBV28 with TRBJ2-7; 7 bases map to TRBD1. V gave up 7 bases and J gave up 1 base; unmatched junction bases: 10. This CDR3 is built from 15 residues. The germline V gene has CDR1 MDHEN and CDR2 SYDVKM. The CDR3 is CASISGTASSYEQYF. DNA for the CDR3: TGTGCCAGCATCTCCGGGACAGCCTCTTCCTACGAGCAGTACTTC.

The rearrangement joins TRBV30 to TRBJ2-5, with a tentative D call TRBD2 (7 bases). The V and J ends lost 5 bases and 3 bases respectively, with 13 bases between them. The germline CDR1 and CDR2 sequences are GTSNPN and SVGIG (reference sequence). The CDR3 covers 13 residues. CDR3 coding DNA: TGTGCCTGGGGCCCGGGGGGCGAAGAGACCCAGTACTTC. Translating gives CAWGPGGEETQYF.

CDR3 amino acids: CASSEGLAQGTDTQYF. CDR3 sequence (DNA): TGTGCCAGCAGTGAAGGACTAGCGCAGGGCACAGATACGCAGTATTTT. The rearrangement uses TRBV2 and TRBJ2-3; 8 bases are a match to TRBD2. V shed 1 base, J shed 1 base, and the junction held 4 bases outside the gene matches. The germline gives CDR1 SNHLY, CDR2 FYNNEI. The CDR3 runs 16 residues.

The rearrangement links TRBV5-1 to TRBJ2-7, with a tentative D call TRBD1 (6 bases). Trimming removed 4 bases from V and 7 bases from J, with 12 bases in between. Per the germline V gene, CDR1 is SGHRS and CDR2 is YFSETQ. The CDR3 length is 12 residues. The CDR3 loop reads CASSDTGKEQYF. In DNA, the CDR3 is TGCGCCAGCAGCGATACAGGGAAGGAGCAGTACTTC.

V gene TRBV3-1 (or the pseudogene TRBV3-2) combines with J gene TRBJ2-5; 9 positions match TRBD2. Trimming removed 5 bases from V and 5 bases from J; junction bases left unmatched: 6. This CDR3 comprises 14 residues. Germline CDR1 and CDR2: LGHDT and YNNKEL (reference sequence). CDR3 sequence (DNA): TGTGCCAGCAGCATTAGCGGGAGAAGCGAGACCCAGTACTTC. Protein sequence: CASSISGRSETQYF.

The chain is built from TRBV6-5 and TRBJ2-2; D ambiguous. The germline gives CDR1 MNHEY, CDR2 SVGAGI. Trimming shortened V by 0 bases and J by 3 bases, and 8 bases separated the two germline ends. This CDR3 is 15 amino acids long. The CDR3 region has the DNA TGTGCCAGCAGTTACTCAGCCGGGTACACCGGGGAGCTGTTTTTT. Translation: CASSYSAGYTGELFF.

This sequence joins TRBV5-1 and TRBJ2-2; 7 bases are a match to TRBD2. V lost 3 bases and J lost 6; bases outside the gene matches: 5. Germline V gene sequence: CDR1 SGHRS, CDR2 YFSETQ. CDR3 length equals 14 residues. CDR3 in DNA: TGCGCCAGCAGCTATACAGCGGGGTCCGGGGAGCTGTTTTTT. Translating it yields CASSYTAGSGELFF. Full variable domain (missing parts from reference TRBV5-1 and TRBJ2-2): KAGVTQTPRYLIKTRGQQVTLSCSPISGHRSVSWYQQTPGQGLQFLFEYFSETQRNKGNFPGRFSGRQFSNSRSEMNVSTLELGDSALYLCASSYTAGSGELFFGEGSRLTVL.

The table lists this clone with a few counts. CDR3 nucleotides: TGTGCCAGCAGCTTGGCGGGGAACACTGAAGCTTTCTTT. Translation gives CASSLAGNTEAFF. This sequence joins TRBV5-6 and TRBJ1-1, with no clear D. The CDR3 runs to 13 residues. V shed 0 bases and J shed 1 base, with 4 bases lying between them. Germline V lookup: CDR1 SGHDT, CDR2 YYEEEE. Drawing the rest from reference TRBV5-6 and TRBJ1-1, the complete variable domain is DAGVTQSPTHLIKTRGQQVTLRCSPKSGHDTVSWYQQALGQGPQFIFQYYEEEERQRGNFPDRFSGHQFPNYSSELNVNALLLGDSALYLCASSLAGNTEAFFGQGTRLTVV.

The V and J genes are TRBV5-1 and TRBJ2-2; a weak D match, TRBD2 (5 bases). CDR1 and CDR2 from the germline V gene are SGHRS and YFSETQ. V was clipped by 0 bases and J by 1 base, with 7 bases between them. The CDR3 extends over 15 amino acids. This CDR3 reads CASSLVGMNTGELFF. The CDR3 bases are TGCGCCAGCAGCTTGGTCGGGATGAACACCGGGGAGCTGTTTTTT.